Included here is one TCR beta chain sequence, with context. Methods used by the authors: Amplification of reference gene primers was used by the study to estimate nucleated cell counts. Using immunoSEQ multiplex PCR, the repertoire was profiled, and TCRdb retains in-frame clones only, with some absent. Clone size and the V and J calls come from that table; the DNA yielded D and trimming. The profile shows about 58,000 clones, 80% to 95% of them singletons. This CDR3 has 15 amino acids. The data were taken from a study of blood T cell repertoires in COVID-19. For the study at large: Sites in the United States, Italy and Spain provided acute and convalescent COVID-19 samples. The cDNA or gDNA used as material had been derived from T cells, B-cell-depleted T cells, or PBMCs.

The receptor was isolated from a man aged 50-59 years with active COVID-19. Sample: peripheral blood. This chain connects TRBV21-1 to TRBJ1-6; the DNA was not compared with TRBD1, the D call given in the table. TRBV21-1 is a documented pseudogene. The CDR3 here is CASSKRQGNRSPLHF. The CDR3 DNA sequence: TGTGCCAGCAGCAAGAGACAGGGCAATCGGTCACCCCTCCACTTT.